The rows below give T cell receptor beta chains drawn from one sample of a study of T-cell reconstitution after alpha-beta-depleted transplantation in children. TCRdb called the PCR reads again in MiXCR, with one record for every CDR3 protein. The data show about 400,000 distinct CDR3 sequences, about an eighth seen once. This material consisted of PBMCs, taken from the stem cell graft. These receptors originate from a human donor who donated a stem cell graft to a child with Fanconi anemia. The CDR3 runs from the conserved cysteine through the conserved F or W. D genes are given only for firm matches. Expanded clones are given a class, and other clones once, few, many or no size at all.

V,D,size,length,J,CDR3,DNA
TRBV18,.,.,13,TRBJ2-3,CASSPSSTDTQYF,TGTGCCAGCTCACCGTCGAGCACAGATACGCAGTATTTT
TRBV5-1,.,.,14,TRBJ2-5,CASSLLPGEETQYF,TGCGCCAGCAGCTTGCTTCCAGGGGAAGAGACCCAGTACTTC
TRBV28,.,few,16,TRBJ2-4,CASSLVAQAPRNIQYF,TGTGCCAGCAGCCTAGTCGCTCAGGCCCCAAGGAACATTCAGTACTTC
TRBV9,TRBD1,.,14,TRBJ1-2,CASSVAGTDYGYTF,TGTGCCAGCAGCGTTGCCGGGACAGATTATGGCTACACCTTC
TRBV5-1,TRBD2,many,15,TRBJ2-1,CASSWTSGGYNEQFF,TGTGCCAGCAGCTGGACTAGCGGGGGCTACAATGAGCAGTTCTTC
TRBV29-1,TRBD1,many,15,TRBJ2-2,CSVRPGGTGTGELFF,TGCAGCGTCCGTCCTGGGGGGACAGGCACCGGGGAGCTGTTTTTT
TRBV7-6,.,.,15,TRBJ1-1,CASSPMAVLNTEAFF,TGTGCCAGCAGCCCAATGGCCGTGTTGAACACTGAAGCTTTCTTT
TRBV7-8,.,few,16,TRBJ1-1,CASSPMWQGLNTEAFF,TGTGCCAGCAGCCCGATGTGGCAGGGGTTGAACACTGAAGCTTTCTTT
TRBV3-1,.,many,11,TRBJ2-2,CASSSTGELFF,TGTGCCAGCAGTAGCACCGGGGAGCTGTTTTTT
TRBV10-3,.,few,15,TRBJ1-2,CAISAVTGGNYGYTF,TGTGCCATCAGCGCCGTCACTGGGGGTAACTATGGCTACACCTTC
TRBV20-1,.,.,10,TRBJ1-2,CMAGGYGYTF,TGCATGGCCGGGGGGTATGGCTACACCTTC
TRBV28,TRBD1,many,15,TRBJ2-5,CASSDIRDRGATQYF,TGTGCCAGCAGTGATATCCGGGACAGGGGTGCGACCCAGTACTTC
TRBV5-5,.,.,13,TRBJ2-1,CAIGPGLYNEQFF,TGTGCCATCGGCCCCGGGCTCTACAATGAGCAGTTCTTC
TRBV13,.,.,16,TRBJ2-4,CASSLGGTVAKNIQYF,TGTGCCAGCAGCTTAGGTGGGACGGTAGCCAAAAACATTCAGTACTTC
TRBV10-3,TRBD2,.,14,TRBJ2-1,CAISLAGGTDEQFF,TGTGCCATCAGTCTAGCGGGCGGGACGGATGAGCAGTTCTTC
TRBV12-3/TRBV12-4,.,.,13,TRBJ2-5,CASSLAVVKTQYF,TGTGCCAGCAGTTTAGCCGTAGTGAAGACCCAGTACTTC
TRBV5-1,.,.,15,TRBJ1-6,CASSGTGTYNSPLHF,TGCGCCAGCAGCGGCACCGGGACCTATAATTCACCCCTCCACTTT
TRBV7-8,.,few,15,TRBJ1-1,CASSLARRGNTEAFF,TGTGCCAGCAGCTTAGCGCGGAGGGGGAACACTGAAGCTTTCTTT
TRBV6-5,.,.,12,TRBJ1-6,CATHPRDSPLHF,TGTGCCACTCACCCCAGGGATTCACCCCTCCACTTT
TRBV9,.,many,15,TRBJ2-1,CASSVGSLGATNPFF,TGTGCCAGCAGCGTTGGGTCCCTGGGGGCAACCAATCCGTTCTTC
TRBV15,TRBD1,many,16,TRBJ2-1,CATSKRQGEGYNEQFF,TGTGCCACCAGCAAGCGACAGGGGGAAGGATACAATGAGCAGTTCTTC
TRBV20-1,.,.,13,TRBJ1-2,CSASKQGSDGYTF,TGCAGTGCTAGCAAACAGGGATCAGATGGCTACACCTTC
TRBV4-3,.,few,15,TRBJ1-5,CASSQEVGLNQPQHF,TGCGCCAGCAGCCAAGAAGTAGGGCTTAATCAGCCCCAGCATTTT
TRBV15,.,few,16,TRBJ2-1,CATSRDRGITGNEQFF,TGTGCCACCAGCAGAGATAGGGGAATTACAGGGAATGAGCAGTTCTTC
TRBV29-1,.,once,13,TRBJ2-3,CSVETSSADSQYF,TGCAGCGTTGAAACTAGCAGCGCAGATTCGCAGTATTTT
TRBV10-3,.,many,14,TRBJ2-5,CAISESTRTETQYF,TGTGCCATCAGTGAGTCGACTAGGACAGAGACCCAGTACTTC
TRBV24-1,.,many,15,TRBJ2-1,CATSAQTGSYNEQFF,TGTGCCACCAGTGCCCAGACCGGCTCCTACAATGAGCAGTTCTTC
TRBV5-6,.,.,13,TRBJ2-3,CASGRGPRDTQYF,TGTGCCAGCGGCAGGGGCCCCAGGGATACGCAGTATTTT
TRBV6-1,.,.,15,TRBJ1-1,CASFYSAKLNTEAFF,TGTGCCAGCTTTTATTCAGCCAAATTGAACACTGAAGCTTTCTTT
TRBV7-9,.,few,14,TRBJ2-1,CASSFVRTANEQFF,TGTGCCAGCAGCTTTGTTAGGACAGCCAATGAGCAGTTCTTC